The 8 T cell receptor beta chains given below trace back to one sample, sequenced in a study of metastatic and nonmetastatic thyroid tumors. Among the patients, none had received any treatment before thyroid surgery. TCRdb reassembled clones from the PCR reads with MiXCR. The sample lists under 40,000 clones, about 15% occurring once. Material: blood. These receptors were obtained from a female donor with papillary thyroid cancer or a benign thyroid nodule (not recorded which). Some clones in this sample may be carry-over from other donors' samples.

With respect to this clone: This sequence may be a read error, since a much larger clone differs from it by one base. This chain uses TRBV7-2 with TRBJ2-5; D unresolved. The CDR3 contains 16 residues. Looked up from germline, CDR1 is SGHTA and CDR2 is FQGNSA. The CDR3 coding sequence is TGTGCCAGCAGCTTAGGGCTTAGATACCCGGAAGATACCCAGTACTTC. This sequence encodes CASSLGLRYPEDTQYF.

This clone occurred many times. CDR3 in DNA: TGCGCCAGCACAATAGCGGGACTTTACAATGAGCAGTTCTTC. Its protein is CASTIAGLYNEQFF. This chain links TRBV5-1 with TRBJ2-1; the match to TRBD2 covers 8 bases. Looked up from germline, CDR1 is SGHRS and CDR2 is YFSETQ. Unmatched junction bases numbered 6, after V lost 6 bases and J lost 4 bases. CDR3 length: 14 residues.

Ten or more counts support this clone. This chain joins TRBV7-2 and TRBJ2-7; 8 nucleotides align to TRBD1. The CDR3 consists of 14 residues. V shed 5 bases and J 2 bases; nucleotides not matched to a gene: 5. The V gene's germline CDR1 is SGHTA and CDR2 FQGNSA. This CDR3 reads CASSGDRLTYEQYF. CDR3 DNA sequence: TGTGCCAGCAGCGGGGACAGGCTAACCTACGAGCAGTACTTC.

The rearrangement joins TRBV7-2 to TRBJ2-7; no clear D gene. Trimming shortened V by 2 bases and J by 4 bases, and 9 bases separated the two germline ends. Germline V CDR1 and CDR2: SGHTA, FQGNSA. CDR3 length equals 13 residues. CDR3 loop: CASSLTTSYEQYF. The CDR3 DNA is TGTGCCAGCAGCTTAACCACGAGTTACGAGCAGTACTTC.

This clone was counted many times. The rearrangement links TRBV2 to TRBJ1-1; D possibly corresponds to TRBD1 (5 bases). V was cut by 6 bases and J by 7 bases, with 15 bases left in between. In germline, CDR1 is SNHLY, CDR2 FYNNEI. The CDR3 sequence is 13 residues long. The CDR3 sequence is CASRLEWGVEAFF. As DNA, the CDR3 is TGTGCCAGCAGACTTGAATGGGGCGTTGAAGCTTTCTTT.

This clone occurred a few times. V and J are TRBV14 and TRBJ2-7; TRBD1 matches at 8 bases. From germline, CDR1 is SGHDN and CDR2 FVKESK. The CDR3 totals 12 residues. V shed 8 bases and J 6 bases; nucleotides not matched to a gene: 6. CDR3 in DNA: TGTGCCAGCGGACAGGGTTTAGGCGAGCAGTACTTC. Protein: CASGQGLGEQYF.

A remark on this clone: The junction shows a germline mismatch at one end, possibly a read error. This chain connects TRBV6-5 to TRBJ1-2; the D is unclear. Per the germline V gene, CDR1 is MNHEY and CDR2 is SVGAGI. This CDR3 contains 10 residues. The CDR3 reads CVSSGVGYTF. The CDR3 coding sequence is TGTGTCAGCAGCGGGGTAGGCTACACCTTC.

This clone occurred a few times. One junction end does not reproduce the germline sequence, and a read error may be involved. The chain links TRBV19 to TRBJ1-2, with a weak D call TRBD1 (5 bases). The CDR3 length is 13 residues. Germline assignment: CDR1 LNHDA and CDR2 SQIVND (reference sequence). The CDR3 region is CASSPSGNYCYTF. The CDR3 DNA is TGTGCCAGTAGCCCATCAGGGAACTATTGCTACACCTTC.